Following are 25 T cell receptor beta chains from one sample sequenced in a study of cytomegalovirus exposure and HLA in healthy donors. In the PCR, 60 Vbeta and 13 Jbeta primers were used. Clones were sequenced by immunoSEQ multiplex PCR, and TCRdb holds only the in-frame ones, with some missing. The sample includes about 73,000 clones, 60% to 75% seen only once; the top ten take roughly 12%. Sequenced sample: PBMCs. The receptors here all came from a man aged 70-80 years in good health and CMV-seronegative.

The chain is built from TRBV7-6 and TRBJ2-2; D may be TRBD2 (6 bases). This CDR3 contains 13 residues. Trimming removed 10 bases from V and 7 bases from J, with 16 bases in between. Germline lookup yields CDR1 SGHVS and CDR2 FNYEAQ. DNA for the CDR3: TGTGCCACCTCCCCCGGGGGAATCGGGGAGCTGTTTTTT. Its translation is CATSPGGIGELFF.

The V gene is TRBV11-2, the J gene TRBJ1-3; D remains ambiguous. This CDR3 is built from 12 residues. CDR1 SGHAT and CDR2 FQNNGV come from the germline V gene. V lost 7 bases, J lost 2 bases, and 6 bases lay in between. The CDR3 here is CASTLTGNTIYF. As DNA, the CDR3 is TGTGCCAGCACCCTTACTGGAAACACCATATATTTT.

The chain recombines TRBV18 with TRBJ2-5; 7 nucleotides match TRBD1. CDR3 length: 14 residues. CDR1 is KGHSH, CDR2 LQKENI, per germline. The V gene end was trimmed by 3 bases and the J gene end by 2 bases; junction bases not matched to a gene: 3. The CDR3 nucleotides are TGTGCCAGCTCACCGCAGACAGGGCAAGAGACCCAGTACTTC. Translating it yields CASSPQTGQETQYF.

The chain combines TRBV4-1 with TRBJ2-7; the match to TRBD1 covers 11 bases. The germline CDR1 and CDR2 sequences are MGHRA and YSYEKL. This CDR3 contains 13 residues. J was trimmed by 12 bases and V by 3 bases; bases with no gene match: 7. The CDR3 coding sequence is TGCGCCAGCAGCCATTCCAAGGACAGGGGGCTGTACTTC. Its protein product is CASSHSKDRGLYF.

This clone has just a few counts. V and J are TRBV5-1 and TRBJ2-7; 9 bases line up with TRBD1. Looked up from germline, CDR1 is SGHRS and CDR2 is YFSETQ. This CDR3 has 13 amino acids. The V and J ends lost 4 bases and 5 bases, in that order; junction bases with no gene match: 4. The CDR3 here is CASSLGQGHEQYF. The CDR3 DNA reads as TGCGCCAGCAGCCTCGGACAGGGGCACGAGCAGTACTTC. The full variable domain, its missing parts supplied by reference TRBV5-1 and TRBJ2-7, is KAGVTQTPRYLIKTRGQQVTLSCSPISGHRSVSWYQQTPGQGLQFLFEYFSETQRNKGNFPGRFSGRQFSNSRSEMNVSTLELGDSALYLCASSLGQGHEQYFGPGTRLTVT.

The CDR3 spells CASSDLTGPYTEAFF. The CDR3 DNA follows: TGCGCCAGCAGTGATCTGACAGGCCCGTACACTGAAGCTTTCTTT. This rearrangement joins TRBV10-1 to TRBJ1-1, with D possibly matching TRBD1 (6 bases). V dropped 3 bases and J dropped 3 bases, with 14 bases sitting between them. In germline, CDR1 is WNHNN, CDR2 SYGVQD (reference sequence). The CDR3 loop spans 15 amino acids.

This clone has a handful of counts. The rearrangement joins TRBV7-6 to TRBJ1-3; D not certain. V lost 0 bases to trimming and J lost 0 bases, with 9 bases between them. This CDR3 has 16 amino acids. Germline-derived CDR1 and CDR2 are SGHVS and FNYEAQ. In DNA, the CDR3 is TGTGCCAGCAGCTTAGCGACGTCTAGCTCTGGAAACACCATATATTTT. This sequence encodes CASSLATSSSGNTIYF.

The gene calls are TRBV7-2 and TRBJ2-7, with 8 nucleotides matching TRBD2. Germline V gene sequence: CDR1 SGHTA, CDR2 FQGNSA. The length of the CDR3 is 15 residues. V lost 5 bases to trimming and J lost 1 base; unmatched junction nucleotides: 7. The CDR3 DNA reads as TGTGCCAGCAGCCCGGGACTAGTGGTTTCCTACGAGCAGTACTTC. Translation gives CASSPGLVVSYEQYF.

This clone was found a few times. The genes are TRBV2 and TRBJ1-1, with D perhaps matching TRBD1 (5 bases). CDR1 is SNHLY and CDR2 is FYNNEI in the germline V gene. V shed 6 bases and J shed 7 bases, with 15 bases lying between them. The CDR3 loop spans 13 amino acids. CDR3 nucleotide sequence: TGTGCCAGCAGGGGTGGCGGGGCCGGTGAAGCTTTCTTT. Protein sequence: CASRGGGAGEAFF.

V usage is TRBV5-4 and J usage is TRBJ2-1, with 12 bases identical to TRBD2. This CDR3 has 17 amino acids. J was trimmed by 5 bases and V by 0 bases; bases with no gene match: 6. Germline CDR1 is SGHNT and CDR2 is YYREEE (reference sequence). This chain's CDR3 is CASSLGSSGRVHNEQFF. In nucleotides, the CDR3 is TGTGCCAGCAGCTTGGGGTCTAGCGGGAGGGTCCACAATGAGCAGTTCTTC.

The chain recombines TRBV19 with TRBJ2-7; D perhaps matches TRBD2 (5 bases). CDR1 is LNHDA and CDR2 is SQIVND in the germline V gene (reference sequence). The CDR3 contains 15 residues. The V gene lost 3 bases and the J gene lost 0 bases, with 12 bases spanning the gap. Here the CDR3 DNA reads TGTGCCAGTAGTATCCCAGGAGGAGCCTCCTACGAGCAGTACTTC. Translated: CASSIPGGASYEQYF.

The chain links TRBV6-6 to TRBJ2-3; TRBD2 aligns across 7 bases. This CDR3 contains 16 residues. Losses at the gene ends were 4 bases for V and 2 bases for J; bases not matched to a gene: 9. Germline-derived CDR1 and CDR2 are MNHNY and SVGAGI (reference sequence). DNA of the CDR3: TGTGCCAGCAGTTTGGTTGCGGGAGAAATCACAGATACGCAGTATTTT. It codes for CASSLVAGEITDTQYF.

The V gene is TRBV4-3, the J gene TRBJ2-3; the match to TRBD2 covers 8 bases. The CDR3 extends over 16 amino acids. With 3 bases clipped from V and 3 bases from J, the junction kept 8 bases outside the gene matches. Germline V gene lookup returns CDR1 LGHNA and CDR2 YSLEER. CDR3 loop: CASSQVTSGWTDTQYF. DNA of the CDR3: TGCGCCAGCAGCCAGGTCACTAGCGGATGGACAGATACGCAGTATTTT.

The chain recombines TRBV7-2 with TRBJ2-3; tentatively, D is TRBD2 (6 bases). V was shortened by 1 base and J by 2 bases, with 13 bases between the two germline ends. This CDR3 is 16 amino acids long. Germline CDR1 and CDR2: SGHTA and FQGNSA. The CDR3 coding sequence is TGTGCCAGCAGCTTAGGGCCGGGACTCCTCACAGATACGCAGTATTTT. It specifies CASSLGPGLLTDTQYF.

This chain connects TRBV21-1 to TRBJ2-5; TRBD2 was called by the table and not checked on the DNA. TRBV21-1 is flagged as a pseudogene. The CDR3 totals 16 residues. The CDR3 DNA reads as TGTGCCAGCAGCAAGGTTCCTAGCACCCTTGGTTGGACCCAGTACTTC. Translation gives CASSKVPSTLGWTQYF.

The chain links TRBV7-8 to TRBJ1-1; D uncertain. V lost 0 bases to trimming and J lost 2 bases, with 7 bases between them. The CDR3 runs 14 residues. The germline V gene has CDR1 SGHVS and CDR2 FQNEAQ. CDR3 region: CASSLAGTNTEAFF. The CDR3 nucleotides are TGTGCCAGCAGCTTAGCGGGCACTAACACTGAAGCTTTCTTT.

V gene TRBV30 combines with J gene TRBJ1-2; tentative D call: TRBD1 (5 bases). Deletions cut 4 bases from V and 7 bases from J, with 13 bases between. The CDR3 consists of 12 residues. From germline, CDR1 is GTSNPN and CDR2 SVGIG (reference sequence). The DNA for the CDR3 is TGTGCCTGGACGGGGGGACCGGGTGGCTACACCTTC. It translates to CAWTGGPGGYTF.

The rearrangement links TRBV11-2 to TRBJ1-5; possible D gene TRBD1, 5 bases. The CDR3 loop spans 14 amino acids. Deletions cut 6 bases from V and 5 bases from J, with 14 bases between. Germline values: CDR1 SGHAT, CDR2 FQNNGV. CDR3 sequence: CASSPQGGYQPQHF. CDR3 nucleotides: TGTGCCAGCAGTCCCCAGGGAGGATATCAGCCCCAGCATTTT.

This chain joins TRBV5-1 and TRBJ2-6, with 9 bases identical to TRBD1. The CDR3 covers 18 residues. CDR1 is SGHRS and CDR2 is YFSETQ in the germline V gene. V trimming: 0 bases; J trimming: 3 bases; junction bases outside the gene matches: 7. The CDR3 DNA reads as TGCGCCAGCAGCTTGGAGGTACAGGGGGCTGGTGGGGCCAACGTCCTGACTTTC. It yields the protein CASSLEVQGAGGANVLTF.

The rearrangement links TRBV7-2 to TRBJ1-1; D is unclear. Trimming pared 5 bases from V and 0 bases from J, leaving 7 bases between. This CDR3 spans 13 amino acids. CDR1 and CDR2 (germline): SGHTA, FQGNSA. CDR3 protein: CASSRRMNTEAFF. Written as DNA, the CDR3 is TGTGCCAGCAGCCGGCGGATGAACACTGAAGCTTTCTTT.

The V and J genes are TRBV7-8 and TRBJ1-4, with TRBD1 matching over 9 bases. CDR3 length: 18 residues. The V gene end was trimmed by 5 bases and the J gene end by 5 bases; junction bases not matched to a gene: 15. CDR1 and CDR2 (germline): SGHVS, FQNEAQ. The CDR3 DNA sequence: TGTGCCAGCAGCCATACCTGGGACAGGGAGCCCCAAAATGAAAAACTGTTTTTT. Translation: CASSHTWDREPQNEKLFF.

This chain joins TRBV5-1 and TRBJ2-5; TRBD2 is a possible D gene (5 bases). V dropped 7 bases and J dropped 6 bases, with 13 bases sitting between them. This CDR3 comprises 12 residues. Per germline, CDR1 SGHRS and CDR2 YFSETQ. CDR3 amino acids: CASAYNGKTQYF. The CDR3 nucleotides read TGCGCCAGCGCCTACAACGGGAAGACCCAGTACTTC.

The V call is TRBV7-9, the J call TRBJ1-5, with 8 bases that match TRBD1. The CDR3 has 15 residues. The J segment lost 6 bases and the V segment lost 5 bases, leaving 9 bases of the junction unmatched. The V gene's germline CDR1 is SEHNR and CDR2 FQNEAQ (reference sequence). This chain's CDR3 is CASSTGGLVGQPQHF. DNA for the CDR3: TGTGCCAGCAGCACAGGGGGGCTAGTGGGTCAGCCCCAGCATTTT.

The rearrangement uses TRBV6-1 and TRBJ1-1; D is undetermined. Germline V lookup: CDR1 MNHNS, CDR2 SASEGT. The CDR3 is made up of 13 amino acids. The V and J ends lost 3 bases and 8 bases respectively, with 13 bases between them. This CDR3 is CASSDFRAGEAFF. In nucleotides, the CDR3 is TGTGCCAGCAGTGATTTTCGTGCGGGGGAAGCTTTCTTT.

The chain employs TRBV4-3 and TRBJ2-1; 7 bases are a match to TRBD2. The CDR3 length is 15 residues. Trimming took 0 bases from V and 9 from J; bases not matched to a gene: 8. Germline V lookup: CDR1 LGHNA, CDR2 YSLEER. This CDR3 is CASSQEGGRWAEQFF. The CDR3 region has the DNA TGCGCCAGCAGCCAAGAGGGCGGGAGATGGGCTGAGCAGTTCTTC.